This note documents a single T cell receptor (beta chain) sequence. This specimen belongs to a study of naive and memory T cell subsets. Germline V gene data show CDR1 as SEHNR and CDR2 as FQNEAQ (reference sequence). The V gene lost 4 bases and the J gene lost 4 bases, with 25 bases spanning the gap. The CDR3 is made up of 18 amino acids. An equimolar mix of two oligonucleotides served as the beta constant-region primer for TRBC1 and TRBC2. One entry per CDR3 protein, called by TCRdb with MiXCR from the UMI-ligation and nested PCR reads. The table shows some 36,000 distinct CDR3 sequences, with 13% occurring only once.

This chain joins TRBV7-9 and TRBJ1-1, with D possibly TRBD1 on 6 matching bases. Material: effector memory CD4+ T cells from blood. Stated subset: effector memory, CD45RA- CD27-. This receptor was taken from a human donor in good health. The CDR3 here is CASSSLGMKKPQGTEAFF. CDR3 bases: TGTGCCAGCAGCTCGTTAGGGATGAAGAAACCACAGGGCACTGAAGCTTTCTTT.